The 22 T cell receptor beta chains presented below share a single source sample, sequenced in a study of T cell responses to AZD1222 COVID-19 vaccine. The method was immunoSEQ multiplex PCR; TCRdb's version includes in-frame clones alone and lacks a portion of them. The repertoire includes under 150,000 clones, approximately 90% of them detected once, and 6.5% sits in the top ten. The sample was peripheral blood, taken 28 days after the second AZD1222 dose. The receptors were sampled from an adult who received the AZD1222 COVID-19 vaccine.

This clone was counted a few times. The V call is TRBV3-1 (or the pseudogene TRBV3-2), the J call TRBJ2-7; D gene ambiguous. Germline V gene sequence: CDR1 LGHDT, CDR2 YNNKEL (reference sequence). Trimming pared 4 bases from V and 2 bases from J, leaving 15 bases between. This CDR3 region has 15 residues. The CDR3 DNA sequence: TGTGCCAGCAGCCCCAATGGGCAGTTCACCTACGAGCAGTACTTC. As protein: CASSPNGQFTYEQYF.

The chain uses TRBV10-3 and TRBJ1-2, with 11 nucleotides matching TRBD1. V lost 6 bases, J lost 2 bases, and 11 bases stayed unmatched. Germline V gives CDR1 ENHRY, CDR2 SYGVKD. This CDR3 has 17 residues. This chain's CDR3 is CAISPGQGGSRNYGYTF. CDR3 bases: TGTGCCATCAGCCCGGGACAGGGGGGAAGCAGGAACTATGGCTACACCTTC.

The CDR3 DNA reads as TGCAGCGTTGAAGGGGGCTCCTATGGCTACACCTTC. Its translation: CSVEGGSYGYTF. V usage is TRBV29-1 and J usage is TRBJ1-2; possible D gene TRBD1, 5 bases. V was trimmed by 1 base and J by 4 bases, leaving 7 bases between them. Looked up from germline, CDR1 is SQVTM and CDR2 is ANQGSEA. This CDR3 is 12 amino acids long.

The gene calls are TRBV18 and TRBJ2-6; 8 bases align to TRBD1. V lost 5 bases and J lost 2; bases outside the gene matches: 5. Germline CDR1 and CDR2: KGHSH and LQKENI. This CDR3 region has 16 residues. The DNA for the CDR3 is TGTGCCAGCTCATCGGAGACAGGGGCTGGGGCCAACGTCCTGACTTTC. It is translated as CASSSETGAGANVLTF.

This chain joins TRBV5-6 and TRBJ2-3; a possible D gene is TRBD1 (5 bases). Germline CDR1 is SGHDT and CDR2 is YYEEEE. The CDR3 totals 16 residues. V shed 4 bases and J shed 0 bases, with 15 bases lying between them. The CDR3 DNA reads TGTGCCAGCAGCCGAAGGGTACAGGTTAGCACAGATACGCAGTATTTT. It codes for CASSRRVQVSTDTQYF.

The rearrangement uses TRBV3-1 (or the pseudogene TRBV3-2) and TRBJ1-4, with D possibly being TRBD1 (6 bases). V lost 1 base, J lost 7 bases, and 13 bases lay in between. Germline CDR1 and CDR2: LGHDT and YNNKEL (reference sequence). The CDR3 runs 15 residues. CDR3 nucleotide sequence: TGTGCCAGCAGCCAAGTGAGAGGGGGTAGTGAAAAACTGTTTTTT. Translated, it gives CASSQVRGGSEKLFF.

V and J are TRBV5-5 and TRBJ1-5, with D unresolved. Trimming cost V 3 bases and J 2 bases, with 9 bases left between them. This CDR3 is built from 14 residues. CDR1 is SGHKS and CDR2 is YYEKEE in the germline V gene (reference sequence). In DNA, the CDR3 is TGTGCCAGCAGCTCGGGTTGGGGCAATCAGCCCCAGCATTTT. Its protein product is CASSSGWGNQPQHF.

The CDR3 sequence is CASIQNQPQHF. The CDR3 region has the DNA TGTGCCAGCATTCAGAATCAGCCCCAGCATTTT. The chain uses TRBV11-3 and TRBJ1-5, with D hard to call. From germline, CDR1 is SGHNT and CDR2 YENEEA. Trimming left V 7 bases short and J 4 bases short, with 5 bases between. This CDR3 is 11 amino acids long.

This chain joins TRBV29-1 and TRBJ1-2; maybe TRBD1 (5 bases). The CDR3 spans 13 residues. In germline, CDR1 is SQVTM, CDR2 ANQGSEA. V was trimmed by 7 bases and J by 0 bases, leaving 12 bases between them. CDR3 amino acids: CSGGDRSNYGYTF. In nucleotides, the CDR3 is TGCAGCGGGGGGGACCGCTCTAACTATGGCTACACCTTC. Looking up the rest from reference TRBV29-1 and TRBJ1-2 gives the full variable domain: SAVISQKPSRDICQRGTSLTIQCQVDSQVTMMFWYRQQPGQSLTLIATANQGSEATYESGFVIDKFPISRPNLTFSTLTVSNMSPEDSSIYLCSGGDRSNYGYTFGSGTRLTVV.

The genes are TRBV5-1 and TRBJ2-3, with 8 bases fitting TRBD1. With 0 bases clipped from V and 2 bases from J, the junction kept 2 bases outside the gene matches. The CDR3 loop spans 15 amino acids. Germline loops: CDR1 SGHRS, CDR2 YFSETQ. The CDR3 nucleotides read TGCGCCAGCAGCTTGGGACAGGGGATCACAGATACGCAGTATTTT. It is translated as CASSLGQGITDTQYF.

The gene calls are TRBV10-2 and TRBJ1-3; 8 bases line up with TRBD1. Germline V CDR1 and CDR2: WSHSY, SAAADI. The CDR3 contains 14 residues. The V gene end was trimmed by 6 bases and the J gene end by 3 bases; junction bases not matched to a gene: 4. The CDR3: CASRDRGGGNTIYF. The CDR3 DNA reads as TGCGCCAGCAGAGACAGGGGTGGTGGAAACACCATATATTTT.

This clone appeared a single time. The chain has TRBV4-3 and TRBJ1-3, with D possibly matching TRBD1 (6 bases). Germline lookup yields CDR1 LGHNA and CDR2 YSLEER. The CDR3 is 14 residues long. V was trimmed by 3 bases and J by 4 bases, leaving 10 bases between them. CDR3 DNA: TGCGCCAGCAGCCAGCAAGACAGGGGAAACACCATATATTTT. Encoded protein: CASSQQDRGNTIYF.

The genes are TRBV6-2 or TRBV6-3 and TRBJ2-1; TRBD1 matches at 8 bases. Losses at the gene ends were 7 bases for V and 6 bases for J; bases not matched to a gene: 14. Germline assignment: CDR1 MNHEY and CDR2 SVGEGT. The CDR3 sequence is 16 residues long. The CDR3 is CASIPWAGGAINEQFF. CDR3 coding DNA: TGTGCCAGCATCCCCTGGGCAGGGGGCGCGATCAATGAGCAGTTCTTC.

The chain joins TRBV27 to TRBJ2-2, with D possibly being TRBD1 (5 bases). This CDR3 spans 14 amino acids. Germline values: CDR1 MNHEY, CDR2 SMNVEV (reference sequence). The V gene lost 3 bases and the J gene lost 6 bases, with 11 bases spanning the gap. The CDR3 region is CASSFIGVAGELFF. CDR3 nucleotides: TGTGCCAGCAGTTTTATAGGGGTGGCCGGGGAGCTGTTTTTT.

The CDR3 sequence: CASSERVELFKDGYTF. CDR3 sequence (DNA): TGTGCCAGCAGTGAACGGGTGGAGCTATTTAAGGATGGCTACACCTTC. This chain connects TRBV6-1 to TRBJ1-2; D gene uncertain. This CDR3 has 16 amino acids. Trimming removed 2 bases at V and 6 bases at J, with 19 bases between. Germline CDR1 and CDR2: MNHNS and SASEGT.

In its sample, this clone was seen a few times. The CDR3 protein is CASFSGYADTQYF. The DNA of the CDR3 is TGTGCCAGTTTTTCAGGGTACGCAGATACGCAGTATTTT. The chain joins TRBV19 to TRBJ2-3, with D tentatively TRBD1 (5 bases). The CDR3 totals 13 residues. Per the germline V gene, CDR1 is LNHDA and CDR2 is SQIVND (reference sequence). The V gene lost 8 bases and the J gene lost 4 bases, with 13 bases spanning the gap.

This rearrangement joins TRBV3-1 (or the pseudogene TRBV3-2) to TRBJ2-2; D is ambiguous. The germline V and J ends were trimmed by 1 base and 3 bases, with 3 bases remaining between them. The CDR3 sequence is 13 residues long. The germline CDR1 and CDR2 sequences are LGHDT and YNNKEL (reference sequence). The CDR3 bases are TGTGCCAGCAGCCAAGGCTACACCGGGGAGCTGTTTTTT. Its translation is CASSQGYTGELFF.

The chain employs TRBV6-5 and TRBJ1-5; D gene unclear. The CDR3 length is 14 residues. The germline V and J ends were trimmed by 5 bases and 5 bases, with 13 bases remaining between them. The germline CDR1 and CDR2 sequences are MNHEY and SVGAGI. Written as DNA, the CDR3 is TGTGCCAGCAGTCTGTCGCAGATGGATCAGCCCCAGCATTTT. Its translation: CASSLSQMDQPQHF.

The chain employs TRBV10-3 and TRBJ1-1; TRBD1 matches at 8 bases. J lost 0 bases, V lost 9 bases, and 12 bases had no gene match. The CDR3 totals 16 residues. Germline V gene lookup returns CDR1 ENHRY and CDR2 SYGVKD. DNA for the CDR3: TGTGCCATTCGGAATACCGGGACAGGAGTGAACACTGAAGCTTTCTTT. It yields the protein CAIRNTGTGVNTEAFF.

In this sample, this clone turned up once. The genes are TRBV19 and TRBJ1-6, with D unresolved. With 10 bases removed from V and 3 bases from J, the gap between germline ends came to 10 bases. Germline values: CDR1 LNHDA, CDR2 SQIVND (reference sequence). The CDR3 totals 13 residues. The CDR3 here is CATGDNYNSPLHF. The DNA for the CDR3 is TGTGCCACCGGTGATAACTATAATTCACCCCTCCACTTT.

The chain uses TRBV19 and TRBJ1-4; the D gene is possibly TRBD1 (5 bases). The CDR3 spans 17 residues. V lost 5 bases and J 0 bases, leaving 16 bases between the germline ends. CDR1 and CDR2 from the germline V gene are LNHDA and SQIVND (reference sequence). The CDR3, as DNA: TGTGCCAGTAGTCTCCTGCCCCCGGGGGCAACTAATGAAAAACTGTTTTTT. It translates to CASSLLPPGATNEKLFF.

The chain employs TRBV19 and TRBJ1-2; TRBD1 is a possible D gene (5 bases). Germline CDR1 LNHDA, CDR2 SQIVND (reference sequence). The germline V and J ends were trimmed by 6 bases and 4 bases, with 15 bases remaining between them. The CDR3 contains 14 residues. CDR3 in amino acids: CASSGGLPIYGYTF. CDR3 coding DNA: TGTGCCAGTAGCGGGGGACTGCCCATCTATGGCTACACCTTC.